The 15 T cell receptor beta chains presented below share a single source sample, sequenced in a study of Graves' ophthalmopathy and Graves' hyperthyroidism. Researchers took RNA transcripts and amplified TCR beta CDR3 regions from them. First-round RT-PCR with HTBI primers preceded a second-round multiplex PCR. MiXCR was run by TCRdb on the multiplex PCR reads, yielding one entry per CDR3 protein. The sample has around 590,000 distinct CDR3 sequences; just under 40% are singletons. Sequences were obtained from peripheral blood or thyroid tissue (not recorded which). The receptors here all came from an adult man with Graves' hyperthyroidism.

In this sample, this clonotype turned up many times. The rearrangement uses TRBV29-1 and TRBJ2-2, with TRBD1 matching 10 bases. Germline CDR1 SQVTM, CDR2 ANQGSEA. V lost 1 base and J lost 7; bases outside the gene matches: 12. This CDR3 is 17 amino acids long. The CDR3: CSVEGGARQGAIGELFF. CDR3 DNA: TGCAGCGTTGAAGGAGGGGCGAGACAGGGGGCGATCGGGGAGCTGTTTTTT.

In this sample, this clonotype turned up many times. The rearrangement links TRBV15 to TRBJ2-2, with D unclear. This CDR3 is built from 14 residues. Germline values: CDR1 LNHNV, CDR2 YYDKDF (reference sequence). Trimming took off 3 bases at V and 0 bases at J, with 5 bases between the two ends. For the CDR3, the DNA is TGTGCCACCAGCAGGGATACGAACACCGGGGAGCTGTTTTTT. This encodes CATSRDTNTGELFF.

V usage is TRBV29-1 and J usage is TRBJ1-2; possible D gene TRBD1, 6 bases. This CDR3 region has 10 residues. V was shortened by 8 bases and J by 8 bases, with 12 bases between the two germline ends. Germline values: CDR1 SQVTM, CDR2 ANQGSEA. CDR3 region: CSSQQGGYTF. DNA for the CDR3: TGCAGCAGTCAACAGGGCGGCTACACCTTC. The full variable domain, its missing parts supplied by reference TRBV29-1 and TRBJ1-2, is SAVISQKPSRDICQRGTSLTIQCQVDSQVTMMFWYRQQPGQSLTLIATANQGSEATYESGFVIDKFPISRPNLTFSTLTVSNMSPEDSSIYLCSSQQGGYTFGSGTRLTVV.

This clonotype was observed many times. This chain links TRBV15 with TRBJ2-7; TRBD2 is a possible D gene (5 bases). Looked up from germline, CDR1 is LNHNV and CDR2 is YYDKDF (reference sequence). The ends were cut back, 1 base at V and 2 bases at J, with 12 bases in the middle. The CDR3 is made up of 15 amino acids. DNA of the CDR3: TGTGCCACCAGCAGAGGGGCACTAGTAGCCTACGAGCAGTACTTC. Residues: CATSRGALVAYEQYF.

This clonotype was recorded many times. This chain joins TRBV7-3 and TRBJ2-5, with 9 bases lining up with TRBD1. The junction had 6 bases not matched to a gene; V was cut back by 5 bases and J by 5 bases. CDR1 is SGHTA, CDR2 FQGTGA, per germline. The CDR3 runs to 14 residues. The CDR3 spells CASSAGTGRETQYF. The CDR3 region has the DNA TGTGCCAGCAGCGCAGGGACAGGGAGGGAGACCCAGTACTTC.

The sample holds many counts of this clonotype. The genes are TRBV5-1 and TRBJ2-5, with D tentatively TRBD2 (6 bases). CDR1 is SGHRS, CDR2 YFSETQ, per germline. The CDR3 is 15 residues long. The germline V and J ends were trimmed by 5 bases and 5 bases, with 19 bases remaining between them. The CDR3 coding sequence is TGCGCCAGCAGGGATGCGGGACCTTTGGGGGAGACCCAGTACTTC. This encodes CASRDAGPLGETQYF.

V and J are TRBV29-1 and TRBJ1-1, with D possibly TRBD1 on 5 matching bases. The CDR3 totals 10 residues. In germline, CDR1 is SQVTM, CDR2 ANQGSEA. The CDR3 reads CSVQVTEAFF. CDR3 bases: TGCAGTGTACAGGTCACTGAAGCTTTCTTT.

The chain joins TRBV9 to TRBJ2-5, with 12 nucleotides matching TRBD2. Germline CDR1 SGDLS, CDR2 YYNGEE. The CDR3 runs to 16 residues. Trimming removed 4 bases from V and 5 bases from J; junction bases left unmatched: 9. The CDR3 DNA sequence: TGTGCCAGCAGCAATCCCAGACTAGCGGGAGATGAGACCCAGTACTTC. This codes for CASSNPRLAGDETQYF. Combining the CDR3 with reference TRBV9 and TRBJ2-5 gives the whole variable domain DSGVTQTPKHLITATGQRVTLRCSPRSGDLSVYWYQQSLDQGLQFLIQYYNGEERAKGNILERFSAQQFPDLHSELNLSSLELGDSALYFCASSNPRLAGDETQYFGPGTRLLVL.

The chain links TRBV7-8 to TRBJ2-7, with D perhaps being TRBD1 or TRBD2 (7 bases each). With 3 bases removed from V and 1 base from J, the gap between germline ends came to 16 bases. The germline CDR1 and CDR2 sequences are SGHVS and FQNEAQ. CDR3 length equals 16 residues. The CDR3 region has the DNA TGTGCCAGCAGCTTCTTGACAGGGACTACTTCCTACGAGCAGTACTTC. Protein sequence: CASSFLTGTTSYEQYF.

This clonotype was seen many times. The gene calls are TRBV14 and TRBJ2-7; the match to TRBD2 covers 8 bases. Germline CDR1 SGHDN, CDR2 FVKESK. The length of the CDR3 is 16 residues. Unmatched junction bases numbered 9, after V lost 0 bases and J lost 5 bases. CDR3: CASSQDVASGWDEQYF. For the CDR3, the DNA is TGTGCCAGCAGCCAAGACGTGGCTAGCGGGTGGGACGAGCAGTACTTC.

This clonotype showed up many times. The rearrangement links TRBV7-2 to TRBJ2-5; 10 positions agree with TRBD1. The CDR3 runs to 15 residues. The V gene's germline CDR1 is SGHTA and CDR2 FQGNSA. V trimming: 6 bases; J trimming: 5 bases; junction bases outside the gene matches: 9. The CDR3 DNA reads as TGTGCCAGCAGGTTGACAGGGGGCGTCGAGGAGACCCAGTACTTC. It codes for CASRLTGGVEETQYF.

At least ten counts were recorded for this clonotype. The V gene is TRBV6-1, the J gene TRBJ1-4; D remains ambiguous. Germline loops: CDR1 MNHNS, CDR2 SASEGT. The V end was cut by 1 base, the J end by 0 bases, with 6 bases between. The CDR3 contains 15 residues. For the CDR3, the DNA is TGTGCCAGCAGTGAAGGGGGTTCAACTAATGAAAAACTGTTTTTT. As protein: CASSEGGSTNEKLFF.

This clonotype has at least ten counts. The chain is built from TRBV7-3 and TRBJ2-7; D might be TRBD1 or TRBD2, each matching 5 bases. The length of the CDR3 is 13 residues. The ends were cut back, 5 bases at V and 5 bases at J, with 13 bases in the middle. Germline-derived CDR1 and CDR2 are SGHTA and FQGTGA. The DNA for the CDR3 is TGTGCCAGCAGCCCTAAGGTGGGGGACGAGCAGTACTTC. Its translation: CASSPKVGDEQYF.

The table lists this clonotype with a count of one. The rearrangement joins TRBV7-9 to TRBJ1-1; maybe TRBD1 (6 bases). Germline CDR1 and CDR2: SEHNR and FQNEAQ (reference sequence). This CDR3 has 14 residues. Trimming pared 3 bases from V and 4 bases from J, leaving 12 bases between. The CDR3 nucleotides read TGTGCCAGCAGCTTGGACAACAGGGTCACTGAAGCTTTCTTT. Its translation: CASSLDNRVTEAFF.

This clonotype was counted ten times or more. J is TRBJ1-1 and V is TRBV19; D unclear. The CDR3 sequence is 12 residues long. Germline values: CDR1 LNHDA, CDR2 SQIVND (reference sequence). V was shortened by 9 bases and J by 2 bases, with 10 bases between the two germline ends. The chain's CDR3 is CASSIRNTEAFF. The CDR3 nucleotides read TGTGCCAGCAGCATAAGAAACACTGAAGCTTTCTTT.